What follows are 25 T cell receptor beta chains derived from one specimen sequenced in a study of blood T cell repertoires in COVID-19 (dated by TCRdb to about 2020). Library prep was done by the immunoSEQ multiplex PCR assay. Not all clones reach the TCRdb copy of this immuneACCESS table, which keeps in-frame sequences only. Checked studies attribute under half of the gap to unresolved V genes and leave the rest unexplained. A total of around 260,000 clones appear in this sample, more than 85% of them only once. The ten largest clones capture 2.2% of the sample. The sample comprised peripheral blood. The receptors derive from a woman in her 30s with COVID-19, enrolled during active disease.

The chain combines TRBV30 with TRBJ1-2; a weak D match, TRBD1 (5 bases). V dropped 0 bases and J dropped 8 bases, with 16 bases sitting between them. CDR3 length: 14 amino acids. CDR1 is GTSNPN, CDR2 SVGIG, per germline (reference sequence). The CDR3 region has the DNA TGTGCCTGGAGTGTATGGGGCAAAACGGAAGGCTACACCTTC. Protein sequence: CAWSVWGKTEGYTF.

V and J are TRBV5-1 and TRBJ2-1; a possible D gene is TRBD2 (6 bases). Germline V CDR1 and CDR2: SGHRS, YFSETQ. This CDR3 comprises 15 residues. V lost 4 bases and J lost 2, with 13 bases in between. CDR3 in amino acids: CASSPLAIAYNEQFF. The CDR3 DNA follows: TGCGCCAGCAGCCCCCTAGCGATTGCCTACAATGAGCAGTTCTTC.

The CDR3 region has the DNA TGTGCCAGCAGTGTGTCAGGGGGTGGCAATCAGCCCCAGCATTTT. This gives the protein CASSVSGGGNQPQHF. The chain joins TRBV2 to TRBJ1-5; 7 bases map to TRBD1. Germline V CDR1 and CDR2: SNHLY, FYNNEI. CDR3 size: 15 residues. Germline trimming cut 4 bases from V and 2 bases from J; bases unmatched to any gene: 5.

The chain employs TRBV10-2 and TRBJ2-1; TRBD2 matches 7 bases. Germline V gene sequence: CDR1 WSHSY, CDR2 SAAADI. This CDR3 spans 16 amino acids. Trimming took 0 bases from V and 6 from J; bases not matched to a gene: 8. The CDR3 DNA sequence: TGCGCCAGCAGTGAGTCAAGCGGGATTTGGAGCAATGAGCAGTTCTTC. Translating it yields CASSESSGIWSNEQFF.

The chain employs TRBV5-4 and TRBJ1-5; D is uncertain. The germline CDR1 and CDR2 sequences are SGHNT and YYREEE (reference sequence). With 4 bases removed from V and 1 base from J, the gap between germline ends came to 12 bases. This CDR3 spans 15 amino acids. CDR3 residues: CASSPGVGSNQPQHF. CDR3 sequence (DNA): TGTGCCAGCAGCCCGGGAGTAGGGAGCAATCAGCCCCAGCATTTT. The full variable domain, completed using reference TRBV5-4 and TRBJ1-5, is ETGVTQSPTHLIKTRGQQVTLRCSSQSGHNTVSWYQQALGQGPQFIFQYYREEENGRGNFPPRFSGLQFPNYSSELNVNALELDDSALYLCASSPGVGSNQPQHFGDGTRLSIL.

The chain joins TRBV12-3 or TRBV12-4 to TRBJ1-6, with 9 bases fitting TRBD1. The CDR3 length is 13 residues. Germline trimming cut 6 bases from V and 8 bases from J; bases unmatched to any gene: 2. CDR3 coding DNA: TGTGCCAGCAGAGGGACAGGGTATTCACCCCTCCACTTT. It codes for CASRGTGYSPLHF.

This clone showed up just once. V gene TRBV19 combines with J gene TRBJ2-1; 8 bases align to TRBD1. Germline V gene lookup returns CDR1 LNHDA and CDR2 SQIVND (reference sequence). The CDR3 sequence is 15 residues long. V lost 1 base to trimming and J lost 5 bases; unmatched junction nucleotides: 4. The CDR3, as DNA: TGTGCCAGTAGTATAGGAGACAGGGGAGACAATGAGCAGTTCTTC. This sequence encodes CASSIGDRGDNEQFF.

The V call is TRBV6-5, the J call TRBJ1-4, with unresolved D. Germline CDR1 is MNHEY and CDR2 is SVGAGI. This CDR3 contains 13 residues. The V end lost 7 bases, the J end lost 5 bases, and 11 bases lay between the germline ends. The CDR3 sequence is CASTVAGNEKLFF. The CDR3 region has the DNA TGTGCCAGCACTGTGGCCGGGAATGAAAAACTGTTTTTT.

This chain connects TRBV18 to TRBJ2-3, with a possible D match to TRBD2 (6 bases). This CDR3 region has 17 residues. Trimming pared 5 bases from V and 0 bases from J, leaving 18 bases between. Germline-derived CDR1 and CDR2 are KGHSH and LQKENI. CDR3 residues: CASSGLLGPTSTDTQYF. In nucleotides, the CDR3 is TGTGCCAGCTCAGGACTACTGGGGCCTACCAGCACAGATACGCAGTATTTT.

The chain is built from TRBV27 and TRBJ1-2, with 7 bases fitting TRBD1. CDR1 is MNHEY, CDR2 SMNVEV, per germline (reference sequence). V was clipped by 5 bases and J by 1 base; unmatched bases: 10. The CDR3 has 16 amino acids. The CDR3 loop is CASSRLIGGGNYGYTF. The CDR3 DNA reads TGTGCCAGCAGTCGGCTTATAGGGGGCGGTAACTATGGCTACACCTTC.

V usage is TRBV7-9 and J usage is TRBJ2-1; 7 bases align to TRBD2. Trimming at V came to 4 bases and at J to 5 bases, leaving 17 bases not matched to a gene. CDR3 length: 18 amino acids. Germline assignment: CDR1 SEHNR and CDR2 FQNEAQ (reference sequence). The CDR3, as DNA: TGTGCCAGCAGCTCCCTAAATAGCGGGCTATCGCCCCACAATGAGCAGTTCTTC. As protein: CASSSLNSGLSPHNEQFF. The complete variable domain, with remaining parts taken from reference TRBV7-9 and TRBJ2-1, reads DTGVSQNPRHKITKRGQNVTFRCDPISEHNRLYWYRQTLGQGPEFLTYFQNEAQLEKSRLLSDRFSAERPKGSFSTLEIQRTEQGDSAMYLCASSSLNSGLSPHNEQFFGPGTRLTVL.

The V gene is TRBV30, the J gene TRBJ2-1; 10 bases fit TRBD2. The CDR3 has 16 amino acids. Germline-derived CDR1 and CDR2 are GTSNPN and SVGIG (reference sequence). Germline trimming cut 0 bases from V and 6 bases from J; bases unmatched to any gene: 8. Here the CDR3 DNA reads TGTGCCTGGAGTGTATGGGTAGCGGGAGGTTCCAATGAGCAGTTCTTC. Its protein product is CAWSVWVAGGSNEQFF. The variable domain in full, completed from reference TRBV30 and TRBJ2-1, reads SQTIHQWPATLVQPVGSPLSLECTVEGTSNPNLYWYRQAAGRGLQLLFYSVGIGQISSEVPQNLSASRPQDRQFILSSKKLLLSDSGFYLCAWSVWVAGGSNEQFFGPGTRLTVL.

The rearrangement links TRBV7-9 to TRBJ1-4, with D unclear. Trimming pared 0 bases from V and 0 bases from J, leaving 5 bases between. The CDR3 extends over 15 amino acids. The germline gives CDR1 SEHNR, CDR2 FQNEAQ (reference sequence). DNA for the CDR3: TGTGCCAGCAGCTTAGCGCAGGCAACTAATGAAAAACTGTTTTTT. Its translation: CASSLAQATNEKLFF.

This clone was counted a single time. The chain uses TRBV19 and TRBJ1-3; D is unclear. The CDR3 contains 16 residues. CDR1 is LNHDA and CDR2 is SQIVND in the germline V gene (reference sequence). The V and J ends lost 5 bases and 3 bases respectively, with 17 bases between them. For the CDR3, the DNA is TGTGCCAGTAGTTCGGAGATGAGTTGGTTTGGAAACACCATATATTTT. Translated, it gives CASSSEMSWFGNTIYF.

This clone was observed once. The CDR3 sequence is CASSPRTGVNTEAFF. In DNA form, the CDR3 reads TGTGCCAGCAGTCCCCGGACAGGGGTGAACACTGAAGCTTTCTTT. The chain links TRBV27 to TRBJ1-1; 9 bases map to TRBD1. CDR1 and CDR2 (germline): MNHEY, SMNVEV (reference sequence). CDR3 length: 15 residues. With V trimmed by 5 bases and J by 0 bases, 4 bases remained unmatched.

The gene calls are TRBV5-6 and TRBJ2-7, with TRBD1 matching 7 bases. The CDR3 is 13 amino acids. Germline V CDR1 and CDR2: SGHDT, YYEEEE. Trimming at V came to 5 bases and at J to 6 bases, leaving 8 bases not matched to a gene. CDR3 amino acids: CASRGQDVREQYF. DNA for the CDR3: TGTGCCAGCAGAGGACAGGATGTCCGCGAGCAGTACTTC.

CDR3 sequence reads: CASSSVTSTDTQYF. The CDR3 DNA reads as TGTGCCAGCAGTTCTGTTACTAGCACAGATACGCAGTATTTT. This chain joins TRBV27 and TRBJ2-3, with D hard to call. Germline assignment: CDR1 MNHEY and CDR2 SMNVEV (reference sequence). CDR3 length: 14 residues. Trimming stripped 4 bases from V and 0 bases from J, with 8 bases between.

This chain links TRBV6-6 with TRBJ2-7; the match to TRBD1 covers 9 bases. J gave up 2 bases and V 5 bases, and 4 bases lay outside the gene matches. There are 14 residues in the CDR3. The germline V gene has CDR1 MNHNY and CDR2 SVGAGI (reference sequence). The CDR3 sequence: CASSPTGGTYEQYF. CDR3 nucleotides: TGTGCCAGCAGTCCGACAGGGGGGACCTACGAGCAGTACTTC.

The CDR3 loop is CASSSGSGRPQYF. The CDR3 region has the DNA TGTGCCAGCAGCTCGGGTAGCGGGAGACCTCAGTATTTT. The chain links TRBV5-6 to TRBJ2-3, with 9 bases matching TRBD2. The germline CDR1 and CDR2 sequences are SGHDT and YYEEEE. The junction had 8 bases not matched to a gene; V was cut back by 3 bases and J by 12 bases. The CDR3 totals 13 residues.

The chain couples TRBV5-8 to TRBJ2-1; 12 bases fit TRBD2. J was trimmed by 5 bases and V by 4 bases; bases with no gene match: 4. The CDR3 consists of 15 residues. Germline loops: CDR1 SGHTS, CDR2 YDEGEE. This CDR3 is CASSLGTSGHNEQFF. CDR3 coding DNA: TGTGCCAGCAGCCTTGGGACTAGCGGGCACAATGAGCAGTTCTTC.

This clone was recorded only once. The rearrangement joins TRBV5-5 to TRBJ1-4; possibly TRBD1 for D (5 bases). Germline values: CDR1 SGHKS, CDR2 YYEKEE (reference sequence). V gave up 0 bases and J gave up 4 bases, with 19 bases separating them. This CDR3 region has 18 residues. The CDR3 spells CASSLGRGGGKVNEKLFF. In DNA form, the CDR3 reads TGTGCCAGCAGCTTGGGGCGAGGTGGGGGGAAAGTTAATGAAAAACTGTTTTTT.

The genes are TRBV7-9 and TRBJ2-1; 7 bases are a match to TRBD1. The CDR3 loop spans 12 amino acids. Germline V gene data show CDR1 as SEHNR and CDR2 as FQNEAQ (reference sequence). V shed 1 base and J 14 bases; nucleotides not matched to a gene: 5. CDR3 nucleotide sequence: TGTGCCAGCAGCTTAGAAACCGGGACAGAGTTCTTC. Translation: CASSLETGTEFF.

V is TRBV29-1 and J is TRBJ2-2; a weak D match, TRBD1 (5 bases). Trimming took 2 bases from V and 4 from J, leaving 8 bases between them. In germline, CDR1 is SQVTM, CDR2 ANQGSEA. This CDR3 contains 13 residues. Here the CDR3 DNA reads TGCAGCGTTGAAAAGGGGTCCACCGGGGAGCTGTTTTTT. The encoded protein is CSVEKGSTGELFF.

The chain is built from TRBV7-8 and TRBJ2-2; TRBD1 agrees at 7 bases. In germline, CDR1 is SGHVS, CDR2 FQNEAQ. V trimming: 1 base; J trimming: 1 base; junction bases outside the gene matches: 3. CDR3 length: 16 residues. CDR3 bases: TGTGCCAGCAGCTTAGAGGACAGGCTGAACACCGGGGAGCTGTTTTTT. Residues: CASSLEDRLNTGELFF.

V gene TRBV2 combines with J gene TRBJ2-7, with 8 bases aligning to TRBD1. Trimming took 3 bases from V and 4 from J; bases not matched to a gene: 2. This CDR3 spans 13 amino acids. CDR1 and CDR2 (germline): SNHLY, FYNNEI. CDR3 bases: TGTGCCAGCAGTGACAGGGGGCTTTACGAGCAGTACTTC. This sequence encodes CASSDRGLYEQYF.